The 6 T cell receptor beta chains presented below share a single source sample, sequenced in a study of OX40 agonist ivuxolimab in advanced cancers. Sequencing used immunoSEQ multiplex PCR; TCRdb keeps in-frame clones, though not all of them. The data contain tens of thousands of clones, about 93% of them singletons. The sequencing used CD4+ or CD8+ T cells sorted from blood, collected in a trial of the OX40 agonist ivuxolimab. These receptors originate from an adult with an advanced solid tumor such as melanoma, head and neck, liver or kidney cancer.

The CDR3 coding sequence is TGTGCCAGCAGCGTAGATGGCGCGGCCTTGGGGACCCAGTACTTC. This codes for CASSVDGAALGTQYF. The chain has TRBV9 and TRBJ2-5; D call uncertain. Germline CDR1 reads SGDLS; CDR2 reads YYNGEE. The CDR3 is 15 amino acids. V lost 0 bases to trimming and J lost 7 bases, with 16 bases between them.

This clone was seen just once. The J gene is TRBJ2-2, the V gene TRBV7-2, with a tentative D call TRBD1 (5 bases). Per the germline V gene, CDR1 is SGHTA and CDR2 is FQGNSA. Between the trimmed V and J ends, which lost 5 bases and 6 bases, there was a span of 13 bases. The CDR3 runs to 14 residues. In DNA form, the CDR3 reads TGTGCCAGCAGCCGCCGTCAGGGCCCCGGGGAGCTGTTTTTT. Translated: CASSRRQGPGELFF.

The chain has TRBV7-8 and TRBJ1-5; D is uncertain. Germline CDR1 is SGHVS and CDR2 is FQNEAQ. This CDR3 is 13 amino acids long. With 3 bases removed from V and 7 bases from J, the gap between germline ends came to 10 bases. The CDR3 here is CASSFSGRQPQHF. The DNA of the CDR3 is TGTGCCAGCAGCTTCTCGGGTAGGCAGCCCCAGCATTTT.

The genes are TRBV7-8 and TRBJ1-5; D is perhaps TRBD1 (5 bases). This CDR3 has 14 residues. CDR1 and CDR2 (germline): SGHVS, FQNEAQ. V lost 5 bases and J 5 bases, leaving 13 bases between the germline ends. The CDR3 is CASSDQGGHQPQHF. The DNA for the CDR3 is TGTGCCAGCAGCGATCAGGGAGGTCATCAGCCCCAGCATTTT.

The chain uses TRBV10-3 and TRBJ1-5; TRBD1 matches 9 bases. The CDR3 has 15 residues. V was clipped by 2 bases and J by 6 bases; unmatched bases: 5. CDR1 and CDR2 from the germline V gene are ENHRY and SYGVKD. In DNA form, the CDR3 reads TGTGCCATCAGTGAGAGGGGACAGGGCCTTCAGCCCCAGCATTTT. Amino acid sequence: CAISERGQGLQPQHF.

The DNA of the CDR3 is TGTGCCAGCATAAAGGGGGCGGGGATCCAAGAGACCCAGTACTTC. Translation: CASIKGAGIQETQYF. J is TRBJ2-5 and V is TRBV6-6, with a possible D match to TRBD1 (7 bases). Per germline, CDR1 MNHNY and CDR2 SVGAGI (reference sequence). CDR3 length equals 15 residues. V was clipped by 7 bases and J by 1 base, with 16 bases between them.